This TCR beta chain came from a study of T cell responses to AZD1222 COVID-19 vaccine. Findings of the study overall: Breadth and depth of Spike-specific TCRs rose after two AZD1222 doses. Baseline testing showed seropositivity in only six AZD1222 recipients.

Turning to this clone: Its antigen is still unknown.

TCRdb's table, derived via immunoSEQ multiplex PCR, lists solely in-frame clones and lacks some. The table records approximately 46,000 clones, approximately 90% of them present only once. Investigators merged groups given second doses at roughly 4 or roughly 12 weeks. The sequenced sample was peripheral blood, obtained 28 days after the second AZD1222 dose. This sequence was found in an adult who received the AZD1222 COVID-19 vaccine.

Written as DNA, the CDR3 is TGTGCCAGCAGCTTACCGGGACTAGCTAGGAATGAGCAGTTCTTC. Translation: CASSLPGLARNEQFF. V and J are TRBV3-1 (or the pseudogene TRBV3-2) and TRBJ2-1; 9 bases fit TRBD2. CDR1 and CDR2 from the germline V gene are LGHDT and YNNKEL (reference sequence). CDR3 size: 15 residues. The V gene end was trimmed by 5 bases and the J gene end by 7 bases; junction bases not matched to a gene: 9.